The rows below give T cell receptor beta chains drawn from one sample of a study of early T cells in non-severe SARS-CoV-2 infection. In TCRdb, the 5' RACE reads were re-called with MiXCR into one record per CDR3 protein. The sample includes over 95,000 distinct CDR3 sequences, around a sixth of them seen just once. Sample: whole blood. Source of these receptors: an adult who was a healthcare worker with PCR-confirmed SARS-CoV-2 infection or an uninfected control (not recorded which). Each CDR3 is given with its conserved first and last residue. The order of the fields is CDR3 protein, CDR3 DNA, V gene, D gene, CDR3 length, clone size, J gene. D genes are given only for firm matches. Where a row states a size, it is once, few, many or the class of an expanded clone; other rows omit it.

CDR3aa: CASSQAVTGELFF
CDR3nt: TGCGCCAGCAGCCAAGCGGTCACCGGGGAGCTGTTTTTT
v_gene: TRBV4-3
d_gene: .
len: 13
abundance: .
j_gene: TRBJ2-2

CDR3aa: CSAPRSGLITDTQYF
CDR3nt: TGCAGTGCCCCTCGTAGCGGGTTAATCACAGATACGCAGTATTTT
v_gene: TRBV20-1
d_gene: TRBD2
len: 15
abundance: few
j_gene: TRBJ2-3

CDR3aa: CASSPTQQGQTEAFF
CDR3nt: TGTGCCAGCAGTCCCACTCAACAGGGACAAACTGAAGCTTTCTTT
v_gene: TRBV12-3/TRBV12-4
d_gene: .
len: 15
abundance: many
j_gene: TRBJ1-1

CDR3aa: CASRSLSLSYEQYF
CDR3nt: TGTGCCAGCAGGTCCCTCAGTTTGTCCTACGAGCAGTACTTC
v_gene: TRBV28
d_gene: .
len: 14
abundance: few
j_gene: TRBJ2-7

CDR3aa: CASSVGFGGRMGEQFF
CDR3nt: TGTGCCAGCAGCGTAGGATTCGGGGGCAGAATGGGTGAGCAGTTCTTC
v_gene: TRBV9
d_gene: .
len: 16
abundance: .
j_gene: TRBJ2-1

CDR3aa: CASSYSLDQPQHF
CDR3nt: TGTGCCAGCAGTTACTCTCTGGATCAGCCCCAGCATTTT
v_gene: TRBV6-6
d_gene: .
len: 13
abundance: many
j_gene: TRBJ1-5

CDR3aa: CAWISKGADTQYF
CDR3nt: TGTGCCTGGATATCCAAAGGGGCAGATACGCAGTATTTT
v_gene: TRBV30
d_gene: .
len: 13
abundance: few
j_gene: TRBJ2-3

CDR3aa: CASSLTGLAYNSPLHF
CDR3nt: TGTGCCAGCAGTTTAACAGGGTTAGCCTATAATTCACCCCTCCACTTT
v_gene: TRBV2
d_gene: .
len: 16
abundance: .
j_gene: TRBJ1-6

CDR3aa: CASSEQINTEAFF
CDR3nt: TGTGCCAGCAGTGAACAGATCAACACTGAAGCTTTCTTT
v_gene: TRBV2
d_gene: .
len: 13
abundance: .
j_gene: TRBJ1-1

CDR3aa: CASSRRLSGETQYF
CDR3nt: TGTGCCAGCAGCCGACGACTTTCAGGGGAGACCCAGTACTTC
v_gene: TRBV7-2
d_gene: .
len: 14
abundance: many
j_gene: TRBJ2-5

CDR3aa: CASSEVRGRNTEAFF
CDR3nt: TGTGCCAGCAGTGAAGTTCGGGGACGAAACACTGAAGCTTTCTTT
v_gene: TRBV6-1
d_gene: .
len: 15
abundance: .
j_gene: TRBJ1-1

CDR3aa: CASSREGSYQETQYF
CDR3nt: TGTGCCAGCAGCCGGGAGGGTTCATACCAAGAGACCCAGTACTTC
v_gene: TRBV11-2
d_gene: TRBD2
len: 15
abundance: .
j_gene: TRBJ2-5

CDR3aa: CASSGWGQGGELFF
CDR3nt: TGTGCCAGCAGTGGCTGGGGGCAGGGCGGGGAGCTGTTTTTT
v_gene: TRBV2
d_gene: .
len: 14
abundance: few
j_gene: TRBJ2-2

CDR3aa: CASTLLAGGRGEQFF
CDR3nt: TGTGCCAGCACCCTACTAGCGGGAGGAAGGGGCGAGCAGTTCTTC
v_gene: TRBV28
d_gene: TRBD2
len: 15
abundance: few
j_gene: TRBJ2-1

CDR3aa: CSVVGNFGELFF
CDR3nt: TGCAGCGTTGTAGGGAATTTCGGGGAGCTGTTTTTT
v_gene: TRBV29-1
d_gene: .
len: 12
abundance: .
j_gene: TRBJ2-2

CDR3aa: CSASITGPTEAFF
CDR3nt: TGCAGTGCTTCGATTACAGGGCCCACTGAAGCTTTCTTT
v_gene: TRBV20-1
d_gene: .
len: 13
abundance: few
j_gene: TRBJ1-1

CDR3aa: CASSLVGTGAYEQYF
CDR3nt: TGTGCCAGCAGCTTAGTCGGGACAGGGGCCTACGAGCAGTACTTC
v_gene: TRBV7-2
d_gene: TRBD1
len: 15
abundance: .
j_gene: TRBJ2-7

CDR3aa: CASTTDRSGVQPQHF
CDR3nt: TGTGCCAGCACAACCGACAGGTCCGGTGTTCAGCCCCAGCATTTT
v_gene: TRBV6-2/TRBV6-3
d_gene: .
len: 15
abundance: many
j_gene: TRBJ1-5

CDR3aa: CASTFPGTDTQYF
CDR3nt: TGTGCCAGCACCTTCCCCGGCACAGATACGCAGTATTTT
v_gene: TRBV6-5
d_gene: .
len: 13
abundance: many
j_gene: TRBJ2-3

CDR3aa: CASSTGGPTGELFF
CDR3nt: TGTGCCAGCAGCACGGGCGGACCCACCGGGGAGCTGTTTTTT
v_gene: TRBV5-5
d_gene: .
len: 14
abundance: many
j_gene: TRBJ2-2

CDR3aa: CASSPHLSSSYEQYF
CDR3nt: TGTGCCAGCAGCCCCCATCTCTCGAGCTCCTACGAGCAGTACTTC
v_gene: TRBV9
d_gene: .
len: 15
abundance: few
j_gene: TRBJ2-7

CDR3aa: CASSLAGTRYGYTF
CDR3nt: TGTGCCAGCAGTTTAGCGGGGACCCGCTATGGCTACACCTTC
v_gene: TRBV27
d_gene: .
len: 14
abundance: few
j_gene: TRBJ1-2

CDR3aa: CASSPGLAHYEQYF
CDR3nt: TGTGCCAGCAGTCCAGGACTAGCGCATTACGAGCAGTACTTC
v_gene: TRBV28
d_gene: TRBD2
len: 14
abundance: once
j_gene: TRBJ2-7

CDR3aa: CASSPAGGRVHEQYF
CDR3nt: TGCGCCAGCAGCCCAGCGGGAGGCCGAGTCCACGAGCAGTACTTC
v_gene: TRBV5-1
d_gene: TRBD2
len: 15
abundance: once
j_gene: TRBJ2-7

CDR3aa: CASSQGVGETQYF
CDR3nt: TGTGCCAGCAGCCAAGGGGTCGGGGAGACCCAGTACTTC
v_gene: TRBV14
d_gene: .
len: 13
abundance: many
j_gene: TRBJ2-5

CDR3aa: CASSLSGTLIYEQYF
CDR3nt: TGTGCCAGCAGTTTATCCGGGACATTAATCTACGAGCAGTACTTC
v_gene: TRBV12-3/TRBV12-4
d_gene: .
len: 15
abundance: .
j_gene: TRBJ2-7

CDR3aa: CSASHQGASSPLHF
CDR3nt: TGCAGTGCTAGTCATCAGGGGGCGAGTTCACCCCTCCACTTT
v_gene: TRBV20-1
d_gene: TRBD1
len: 14
abundance: .
j_gene: TRBJ1-6

CDR3aa: CASSRNRDSAMNTEAFF
CDR3nt: TGTGCCAGCAGCCGGAACCGGGACAGCGCAATGAACACTGAAGCTTTCTTT
v_gene: TRBV5-6
d_gene: TRBD1
len: 17
abundance: few
j_gene: TRBJ1-1

CDR3aa: CASSPIAGGYNEQFF
CDR3nt: TGTGCCAGCTCACCAATAGCGGGAGGTTACAATGAGCAGTTCTTC
v_gene: TRBV18
d_gene: TRBD2
len: 15
abundance: .
j_gene: TRBJ2-1

CDR3aa: CASSLIDRGDEQYF
CDR3nt: TGTGCCAGCAGCTTAATCGACAGGGGCGACGAGCAGTACTTC
v_gene: TRBV7-6
d_gene: TRBD1
len: 14
abundance: few
j_gene: TRBJ2-7

CDR3aa: CASKELGNQPQHF
CDR3nt: TGTGCCAGCAAGGAACTCGGCAATCAGCCCCAGCATTTT
v_gene: TRBV2
d_gene: .
len: 13
abundance: .
j_gene: TRBJ1-5

CDR3aa: CASSSGTGVYEQYF
CDR3nt: TGCGCCAGCAGCTCCGGGACAGGGGTATACGAGCAGTACTTC
v_gene: TRBV4-3
d_gene: TRBD1
len: 14
abundance: .
j_gene: TRBJ2-7

CDR3aa: CAWSRRTEAFF
CDR3nt: TGTGCCTGGAGCAGGCGCACTGAAGCTTTCTTT
v_gene: TRBV30
d_gene: .
len: 11
abundance: .
j_gene: TRBJ1-1

CDR3aa: CASSHERRTGINEQFF
CDR3nt: TGTGCCAGCAGCCATGAACGTCGGACAGGGATCAATGAGCAGTTCTTC
v_gene: TRBV7-9
d_gene: TRBD1
len: 16
abundance: .
j_gene: TRBJ2-1

CDR3aa: CASSYDYSYEQYF
CDR3nt: TGTGCCAGCAGTTACGACTATTCCTACGAGCAGTACTTC
v_gene: TRBV6-6
d_gene: .
len: 13
abundance: .
j_gene: TRBJ2-7

CDR3aa: CASSQRPPLGTEAFF
CDR3nt: TGCGCCAGCAGCCAGAGACCCCCACTTGGGACTGAAGCTTTCTTT
v_gene: TRBV4-1
d_gene: .
len: 15
abundance: .
j_gene: TRBJ1-1

CDR3aa: CASSGLAPSTDTQYF
CDR3nt: TGTGCCAGCAGTGGACTAGCGCCTAGCACAGATACGCAGTATTTT
v_gene: TRBV12-3/TRBV12-4
d_gene: TRBD2
len: 15
abundance: few
j_gene: TRBJ2-3

CDR3aa: CSANQRQDSAGANVLTF
CDR3nt: TGCAGTGCTAACCAGCGGCAGGACTCCGCTGGGGCCAACGTCCTGACTTTC
v_gene: TRBV20-1
d_gene: .
len: 17
abundance: many
j_gene: TRBJ2-6

CDR3aa: CASSFPGANSPLHF
CDR3nt: TGTGCCAGCAGTTTCCCGGGGGCTAATTCACCCCTCCACTTT
v_gene: TRBV28
d_gene: .
len: 14
abundance: .
j_gene: TRBJ1-6

CDR3aa: CASSPHPNQPQHF
CDR3nt: TGTGCCAGCAGTCCTCACCCAAATCAGCCCCAGCATTTT
v_gene: TRBV28
d_gene: .
len: 13
abundance: .
j_gene: TRBJ1-5

CDR3aa: CASSSDSYNEKLFF
CDR3nt: TGTGCCAGCAGTTCGGACAGTTATAATGAAAAACTGTTTTTT
v_gene: TRBV12-3/TRBV12-4
d_gene: .
len: 14
abundance: few
j_gene: TRBJ1-4

CDR3aa: CASSFSLAAGELFF
CDR3nt: TGTGCCAGCAGTTTTAGTTTGGCAGCCGGGGAGCTGTTTTTT
v_gene: TRBV27
d_gene: .
len: 14
abundance: .
j_gene: TRBJ2-2

CDR3aa: CATSVPGPDQPQHF
CDR3nt: TGTGCCACCAGTGTCCCCGGGCCCGATCAGCCCCAGCATTTT
v_gene: TRBV24-1
d_gene: .
len: 14
abundance: few
j_gene: TRBJ1-5

CDR3aa: CASSQGQTNSGNTIYF
CDR3nt: TGTGCCAGCTCACAAGGGCAGACTAACTCTGGAAACACCATATATTTT
v_gene: TRBV18
d_gene: .
len: 16
abundance: .
j_gene: TRBJ1-3

CDR3aa: CASSTGSGYEQYF
CDR3nt: TGTGCCAGTAGTACAGGGTCGGGCTACGAGCAGTACTTC
v_gene: TRBV19
d_gene: .
len: 13
abundance: .
j_gene: TRBJ2-7

CDR3aa: CSAAPAGDRDREAFF
CDR3nt: TGCAGTGCCGCGCCGGCGGGGGACCGGGATCGAGAAGCTTTCTTT
v_gene: TRBV20-1
d_gene: .
len: 15
abundance: .
j_gene: TRBJ1-1

CDR3aa: CASSPDGGNTEAFF
CDR3nt: TGCGCCAGCAGCCCCGATGGGGGGAACACTGAAGCTTTCTTT
v_gene: TRBV5-1
d_gene: .
len: 14
abundance: many
j_gene: TRBJ1-1

CDR3aa: CASSFRQGFPRKETQYF
CDR3nt: TGTGCCAGCAGCTTTAGACAGGGATTTCCTCGAAAGGAGACCCAGTACTTC
v_gene: TRBV7-2
d_gene: TRBD1
len: 17
abundance: .
j_gene: TRBJ2-5